The T cell receptor (beta chain) described here comes from a study of shared clonotypes between healthy human individuals. Whole-study context: Researchers assigned three CD4 naive, three CD4 memory, two CD8 naive and one CD8 memory plate to each donor.

Profiled with immunoSEQ multiplex PCR; TCRdb holds only in-frame clones, not every one. The sample records around 690,000 clones, less than 95% being singletons. Germline V gene data show CDR1 as SGHTA and CDR2 as FQGNSA. The CDR3 runs to 15 residues. Unmatched junction bases numbered 7, after V lost 4 bases and J lost 1 base. Study-wide results and limits: Relative to their counterparts shared across all four donors, non-shared clonotypes exhibited diminished generation probabilities. Researchers sampled only blood; tissue repertoires likely differ.

Turning to this clone: Its antigen is undetermined.

The material sequenced was memory CD8+ T cells from PBMCs. Subset of the sample: CD45RO+ cells pooled with CCR7-negative TemRA cells. The source of this sequence is a young man in good health. Some clones in this sample may be carry-over from other donors' samples. The rearrangement joins TRBV7-2 to TRBJ2-7; 7 bases align to TRBD1. The CDR3 coding sequence is TGTGCCAGCAGCTCCCGGGACAGCAGATCCTACGAGCAGTACTTC. Translated: CASSSRDSRSYEQYF.